The next 3 T cell receptor beta chains were all read from a single sample in a study of control samples from healthy donors and cancer patients. This table comes from immunoSEQ multiplex PCR, and its TCRdb copy is limited to in-frame clones, with some not included. This sample has some 89,000 clones, with roughly 86% found just once. The source material was blood. These TCRs come from a man aged 25 to 45 in good health.

The J gene is TRBJ2-7, the V gene TRBV18; the match to TRBD1 covers 10 bases. This CDR3 spans 14 amino acids. CDR1 is KGHSH, CDR2 LQKENI, per germline. Trimming removed 4 bases from V and 3 bases from J; junction bases left unmatched: 3. The CDR3 reads CASSQRDRGYEQYF. CDR3 in DNA: TGTGCCAGCTCACAACGGGACAGGGGCTACGAGCAGTACTTC. Full variable domain (rest looked up from reference TRBV18 and TRBJ2-7): NAGVMQNPRHLVRRRGQEARLRCSPMKGHSHVYWYRQLPEEGLKFMVYLQKENIIDESGMPKERFSAEFPKEGPSILRIQQVVRGDSAAYFCASSQRDRGYEQYFGPGTRLTVT.

This chain uses TRBV24-1 with TRBJ2-2; 7 bases map to TRBD1. Per the germline V gene, CDR1 is KGHDR and CDR2 is SFDVKD. The CDR3 extends over 17 amino acids. V gave up 3 bases and J gave up 1 base; unmatched junction bases: 7. Here the CDR3 reads CATSDHRDSLNTGELFF. As DNA, the CDR3 is TGTGCCACCAGTGATCATCGGGACAGTCTGAACACCGGGGAGCTGTTTTTT.

The chain combines TRBV3-1 (or the pseudogene TRBV3-2) with TRBJ2-3, with D perhaps assigned TRBD1 or TRBD2 (5 bases each). The CDR3 has 15 residues. V was trimmed by 1 base and J by 2 bases, leaving 10 bases between them. CDR1 and CDR2 (germline): LGHDT, YNNKEL (reference sequence). CDR3 in amino acids: CASSQVSGTTDTQYF. In nucleotides, the CDR3 is TGTGCCAGCAGCCAAGTGTCCGGGACCACAGATACGCAGTATTTT.